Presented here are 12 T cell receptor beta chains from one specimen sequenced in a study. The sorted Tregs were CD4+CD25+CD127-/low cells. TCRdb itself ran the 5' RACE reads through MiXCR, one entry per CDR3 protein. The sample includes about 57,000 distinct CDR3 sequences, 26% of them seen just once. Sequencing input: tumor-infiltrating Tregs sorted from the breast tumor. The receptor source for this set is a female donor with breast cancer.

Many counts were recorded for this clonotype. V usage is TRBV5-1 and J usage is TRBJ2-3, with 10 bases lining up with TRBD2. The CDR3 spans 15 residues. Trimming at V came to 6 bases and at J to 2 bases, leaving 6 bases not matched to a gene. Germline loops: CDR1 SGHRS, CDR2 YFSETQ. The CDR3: CASTVTSGLTDTQYF. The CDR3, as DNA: TGCGCCAGCACTGTGACTAGCGGGCTCACAGATACGCAGTATTTT.

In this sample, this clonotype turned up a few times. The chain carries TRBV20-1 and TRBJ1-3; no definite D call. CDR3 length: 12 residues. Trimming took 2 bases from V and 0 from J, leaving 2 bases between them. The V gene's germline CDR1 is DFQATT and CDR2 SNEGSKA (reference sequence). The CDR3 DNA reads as TGCAGTGCTAGACACTCTGGAAACACCATATATTTT. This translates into CSARHSGNTIYF.

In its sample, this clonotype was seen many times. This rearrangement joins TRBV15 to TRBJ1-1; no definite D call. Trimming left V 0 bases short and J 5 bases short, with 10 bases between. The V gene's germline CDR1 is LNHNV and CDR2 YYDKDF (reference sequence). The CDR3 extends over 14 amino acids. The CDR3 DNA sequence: TGTGCCACCAGCAGAGATCTGGCAGGAACTGAAGCTTTCTTT. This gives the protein CATSRDLAGTEAFF.

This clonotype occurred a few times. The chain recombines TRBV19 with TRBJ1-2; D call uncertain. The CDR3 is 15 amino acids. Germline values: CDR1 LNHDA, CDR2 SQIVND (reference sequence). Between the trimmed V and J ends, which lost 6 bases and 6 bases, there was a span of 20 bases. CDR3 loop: CASSLLQLSTDGYTF. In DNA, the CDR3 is TGTGCCAGTAGCCTTCTACAGCTCTCAACGGATGGCTACACCTTC.

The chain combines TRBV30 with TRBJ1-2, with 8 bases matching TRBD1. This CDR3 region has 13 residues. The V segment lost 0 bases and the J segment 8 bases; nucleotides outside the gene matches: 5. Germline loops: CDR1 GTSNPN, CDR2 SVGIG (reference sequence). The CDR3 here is CAWSVTGAAGYTF. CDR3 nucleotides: TGTGCCTGGAGTGTGACAGGGGCGGCGGGCTACACCTTC.

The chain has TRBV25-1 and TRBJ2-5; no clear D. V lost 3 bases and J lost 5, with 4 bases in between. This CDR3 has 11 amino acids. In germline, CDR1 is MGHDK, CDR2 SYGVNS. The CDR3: CASSEMETQYF. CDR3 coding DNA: TGTGCCAGCAGTGAGATGGAGACCCAGTACTTC. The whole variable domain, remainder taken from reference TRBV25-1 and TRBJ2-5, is EADIYQTPRYLVIGTGKKITLECSQTMGHDKMYWYQQDPGMELHLIHYSYGVNSTEKGDLSSESTVSRIRTEHFPLTLESARPSHTSQYLCASSEMETQYFGPGTRLLVL.

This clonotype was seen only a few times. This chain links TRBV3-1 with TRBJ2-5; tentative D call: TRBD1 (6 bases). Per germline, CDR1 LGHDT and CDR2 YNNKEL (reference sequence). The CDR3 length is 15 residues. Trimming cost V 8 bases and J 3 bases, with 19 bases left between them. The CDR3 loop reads CASASEDRPKETQYF. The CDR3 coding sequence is TGTGCCAGCGCGTCAGAGGACAGACCGAAAGAGACCCAGTACTTC.

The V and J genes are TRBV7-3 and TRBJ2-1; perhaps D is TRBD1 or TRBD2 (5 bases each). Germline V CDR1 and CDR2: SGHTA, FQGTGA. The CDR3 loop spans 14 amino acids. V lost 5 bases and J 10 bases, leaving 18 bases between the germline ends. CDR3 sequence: CASSPPGPRREQFF. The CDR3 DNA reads TGTGCCAGCAGCCCACCGGGGCCCCGGAGGGAGCAGTTCTTC.

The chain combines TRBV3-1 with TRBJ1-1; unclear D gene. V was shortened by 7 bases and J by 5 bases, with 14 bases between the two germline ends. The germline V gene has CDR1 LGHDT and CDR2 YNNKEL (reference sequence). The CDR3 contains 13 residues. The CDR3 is CASTDLVGTEAFF. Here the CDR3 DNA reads TGTGCCAGCACCGACCTCGTGGGGACTGAAGCTTTCTTT. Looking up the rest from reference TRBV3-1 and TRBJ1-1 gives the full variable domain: DTAVSQTPKYLVTQMGNDKSIKCEQNLGHDTMYWYKQDSKKFLKIMFSYNNKELIINETVPNRFSPKSPDKAHLNLHINSLELGDSAVYFCASTDLVGTEAFFGQGTRLTVV.

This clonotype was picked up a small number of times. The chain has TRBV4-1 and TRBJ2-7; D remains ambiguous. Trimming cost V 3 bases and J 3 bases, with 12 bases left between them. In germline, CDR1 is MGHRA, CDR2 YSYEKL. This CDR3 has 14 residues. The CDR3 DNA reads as TGCGCCAGCAGCCACCCGTTGGGATTCTACGAGCAGTACTTC. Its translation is CASSHPLGFYEQYF.

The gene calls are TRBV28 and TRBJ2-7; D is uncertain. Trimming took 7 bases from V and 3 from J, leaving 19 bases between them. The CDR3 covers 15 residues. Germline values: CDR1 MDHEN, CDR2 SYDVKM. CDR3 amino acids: CASKPRAQRFYEQYF. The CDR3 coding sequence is TGTGCCAGCAAACCCCGGGCCCAACGATTCTACGAGCAGTACTTC. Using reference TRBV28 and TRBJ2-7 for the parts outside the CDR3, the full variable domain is DVKVTQSSRYLVKRTGEKVFLECVQDMDHENMFWYRQDPGLGLRLIYFSYDVKMKEKGDIPEGYSVSREKKERFSLILESASTNQTSMYLCASKPRAQRFYEQYFGPGTRLTVT.

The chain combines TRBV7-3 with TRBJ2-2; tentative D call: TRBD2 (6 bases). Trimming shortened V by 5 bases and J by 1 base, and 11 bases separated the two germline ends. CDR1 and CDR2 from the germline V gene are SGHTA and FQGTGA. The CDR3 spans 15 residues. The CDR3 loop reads CASSQFSGNTGELFF. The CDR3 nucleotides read TGTGCCAGCAGCCAATTTAGCGGGAACACCGGGGAGCTGTTTTTT.